The clone carrying this TCR beta chain came up many times. Its antigen is unidentified. The data were taken from a study of identical twins. V was trimmed by 8 bases and J by 0 bases, leaving 14 bases between them. Germline CDR1 and CDR2: SGHVS and FQNEAQ. This CDR3 is built from 15 residues. Regarding the study as a whole: Modeled out-of-frame TCR alpha sharing in monozygotic twins fell below observed levels. Out-of-frame alpha sequences common to twins were enriched for low generation probability. Within cord blood, abundant beta clonotypes carried fewer insertions, but memory repertoires showed no such trend.

cDNA molecules carried unique molecular identifiers, and template switching added a universal primer site. TCRdb used MiXCR to reprocess the 5' RACE reads, holding one entry per CDR3 protein. The sample has fewer than 250,000 distinct CDR3 sequences; around 7.6% are singletons. Separately, the same data were catalogued under a study of yellow fever vaccine responses in identical twins.

The V call is TRBV7-8, the J call TRBJ1-3; no clear D. Sequenced material: CD8+ T cells sorted from blood. The sequence came from a woman aged 18-29 years in good health. The CDR3 coding sequence is TGTGCCAGCTCCAGGTCAGCGAGCTCTGGAAACACCATATATTTT. This sequence encodes CASSRSASSGNTIYF.